One sample yielded the 27 T cell receptor beta chains listed below, sequenced in a study of beta chain features in type 1 diabetes. Investigators reverse transcribed all isolated RNA, so they sequenced expressed TCRB transcripts. The protocol was immunoSEQ multiplex PCR, while the TCRdb copy is restricted to in-frame clones and leaves out a portion. This table holds 200,000 to 250,000 clones, 27% found once. The sequenced sample was central memory CD4+ T cells from blood. Receptors originate from a man aged 25 to 40 in good health.

There are many counts of this clone. The rearrangement joins TRBV9 to TRBJ2-1; no definite D call. CDR3 length equals 14 residues. V gave up 0 bases and J gave up 6 bases, with 10 bases separating them. Germline CDR1 and CDR2: SGDLS and YYNGEE. The CDR3 here is CASSVVGLGNEQFF. The CDR3 region has the DNA TGTGCCAGCAGCGTAGTAGGGTTGGGCAATGAGCAGTTCTTC.

The rearrangement links TRBV19 to TRBJ1-6, with D possibly being TRBD1 (6 bases). Trimming cost V 5 bases and J 14 bases, with 25 bases left between them. The CDR3 loop spans 16 amino acids. Germline CDR1 and CDR2: LNHDA and SQIVND (reference sequence). This CDR3 is CASSPLPQGGIVSLHF. CDR3 DNA: TGTGCCAGTAGTCCTCTCCCACAGGGCGGTATCGTCTCCCTCCACTTT.

Worth noting for this clone: Other DNA variants within this sample encode the same CDR3. The rearrangement joins TRBV29-1 to TRBJ2-3, with TRBD2 matching 9 bases. Germline CDR1 reads SQVTM; CDR2 reads ANQGSEA. J lost 4 bases, V lost 3 bases, and 2 bases had no gene match. This CDR3 has 13 residues. The CDR3 loop is CSVEGLAADTQYF. The CDR3 DNA sequence: TGCAGCGTTGAGGGACTAGCAGCAGATACGCAGTATTTT.

This rearrangement joins TRBV6-6 to TRBJ2-5; TRBD2 matches 9 bases. The end of the DNA aligns better with TRBJ2-7, so the J call may be wrong. This CDR3 comprises 16 residues. The germline V gene has CDR1 MNHNY and CDR2 SVGAGI (reference sequence). The CDR3 sequence: CASSLRTSAISYEQYF. The CDR3 nucleotides are TGTGCCAGCAGTCTTCGGACTAGCGCGATCTCCTACGAGCAGTACTTC.

V gene TRBV25-1 combines with J gene TRBJ2-5, with 7 bases aligning to TRBD1. Germline V gene lookup returns CDR1 MGHDK and CDR2 SYGVNS. Germline trimming cut 6 bases from V and 3 bases from J; bases unmatched to any gene: 10. This CDR3 is built from 15 residues. For the CDR3, the DNA is TGTGCCAGCAGAGACAGGGTTACTGGGGAAGAGACCCAGTACTTC. Its translation is CASRDRVTGEETQYF.

V is TRBV7-2 and J is TRBJ2-4, with TRBD2 matching over 14 bases. This CDR3 has 17 residues. Per germline, CDR1 SGHTA and CDR2 FQGNSA. V trimming: 5 bases; J trimming: 9 bases; junction bases outside the gene matches: 12. As DNA, the CDR3 is TGTGCCAGCAGCCTCCGACTAGCGGGGGGGCCTGAGGGCATTCAGTACTTC. It translates to CASSLRLAGGPEGIQYF.

This rearrangement joins TRBV7-6 to TRBJ2-1; TRBD2 might be the D (5 bases). CDR3 length equals 16 residues. Trimming removed 5 bases from V and 2 bases from J, with 16 bases in between. CDR1 and CDR2 from the germline V gene are SGHVS and FNYEAQ. The CDR3 bases are TGTGCCAGCAGCGCTGGGAGCTCGCGAGCCTACAATGAGCAGTTCTTC. It specifies CASSAGSSRAYNEQFF.

This clone has a handful of counts. The genes are TRBV21-1 and TRBJ2-3; the table assigns TRBD2, which was not confirmed against the DNA. TRBV21-1 is an annotated pseudogene. This CDR3 is 18 amino acids long. DNA of the CDR3: TGTGCCAGCAGCAAAGAGCTAGCGGGAGGAGATGGCACAGATACGCAGTATTTT. This gives the protein CASSKELAGGDGTDTQYF.

This chain joins TRBV7-2 and TRBJ2-5, with 10 bases that match TRBD2. J lost 1 base, V lost 5 bases, and 7 bases had no gene match. The CDR3 sequence is 16 residues long. The germline V gene has CDR1 SGHTA and CDR2 FQGNSA. CDR3 in DNA: TGTGCCAGCAGCGGACAAAGCGGGAGGGCCCAAGAGACCCAGTACTTC. Its protein is CASSGQSGRAQETQYF.

In its sample, this clone was seen a few times. In DNA, the CDR3 is TGTGCCAGCAGCTTCCAGCCTAATGAAAAACTGTTTTTT. Residues: CASSFQPNEKLFF. The gene calls are TRBV7-2 and TRBJ1-4, with no clear D. This CDR3 region has 13 residues. The V and J ends lost 3 bases and 3 bases respectively, with 5 bases between them. The germline V gene has CDR1 SGHTA and CDR2 FQGNSA.

This CDR3 is CATSEPRTMGVTQYF. The CDR3 DNA reads TGTGCCACCAGCGAACCCAGGACCATGGGGGTTACGCAGTATTTT. The chain joins TRBV15 to TRBJ2-3; D tentatively reads TRBD1 or TRBD2 (5 bases each). The germline V gene has CDR1 LNHNV and CDR2 YYDKDF (reference sequence). Trimming left V 5 bases short and J 8 bases short, with 20 bases between. This CDR3 has 15 residues.

This chain uses TRBV5-1 with TRBJ2-5, with 9 bases aligning to TRBD1. The J call may be mistaken, given a closer DNA end match to TRBJ2-7. Germline V lookup: CDR1 SGHRS, CDR2 YFSETQ. This CDR3 is built from 14 residues. CDR3 in amino acids: CASSPGQGAYEQYF. DNA of the CDR3: TGCGCCAGCAGCCCGGGACAGGGCGCCTACGAGCAGTACTTC.

This clone appeared a few times. V usage is TRBV10-3 and J usage is TRBJ2-3; TRBD2 matches 7 bases. This CDR3 is 16 amino acids long. Germline CDR1 ENHRY, CDR2 SYGVKD. The V gene end was trimmed by 10 bases and the J gene end by 4 bases; junction bases not matched to a gene: 17. The CDR3 reads CASKDLATGRADTQYF. CDR3 DNA sequence: TGTGCCAGCAAAGATCTAGCGACGGGGAGGGCAGATACGCAGTATTTT.

In its sample, this clone was seen once. This rearrangement joins TRBV25-1 to TRBJ2-5; 10 nucleotides align to TRBD1. J was trimmed by 5 bases and V by 3 bases; bases with no gene match: 3. The CDR3 sequence is 14 residues long. Germline V gene data show CDR1 as MGHDK and CDR2 as SYGVNS. Here the CDR3 DNA reads TGTGCCAGCAGTGATCGGGGACAGGGGGAGACCCAGTACTTC. Translation: CASSDRGQGETQYF.

This clone was recorded many times. The rearrangement uses TRBV30 and TRBJ2-1, with 11 bases identical to TRBD2. Germline V lookup: CDR1 GTSNPN, CDR2 SVGIG (reference sequence). Trimming took 7 bases from V and 12 from J; bases not matched to a gene: 14. The CDR3 extends over 14 amino acids. The CDR3 nucleotides are TGTGCCTACAGCGTGTCTAGCGGGGGGCATCGGCAGTTCTTC. Residues: CAYSVSSGGHRQFF.

This clone showed up just a few times. J is TRBJ1-6 and V is TRBV4-2; no clear D gene. This CDR3 has 12 residues. The V gene lost 1 base and the J gene lost 10 bases, with 5 bases spanning the gap. From germline, CDR1 is LGHNA and CDR2 YNFKEQ. CDR3 coding DNA: TGTGCCAGCAGCCAAGTTGAGTCACCCCTCCACTTT. Amino acids: CASSQVESPLHF.

The rearrangement uses TRBV15 and TRBJ1-6; no clear D. The CDR3 contains 15 residues. V was clipped by 0 bases and J by 5 bases, with 8 bases between them. The V gene's germline CDR1 is LNHNV and CDR2 YYDKDF (reference sequence). The DNA for the CDR3 is TGTGCCACCAGCAGAGAATCAGATCATAATTCACCCCTCCACTTT. The encoded protein is CATSRESDHNSPLHF.

This chain joins TRBV5-4 and TRBJ2-2; 10 nucleotides line up with TRBD2. V was pared by 0 bases and J by 4 bases, with 0 bases of the junction left unmatched. Germline V gives CDR1 SGHNT, CDR2 YYREEE (reference sequence). CDR3 size: 15 residues. CDR3 nucleotides: TGTGCCAGCAGCTTGGGACTAGCGGGCACCGGGGAGCTGTTTTTT. Its protein is CASSLGLAGTGELFF.

This clone came up a few times. The rearrangement uses TRBV5-1 and TRBJ2-7; TRBD2 agrees at 9 bases. The CDR3 runs 17 residues. The junction had 12 bases not matched to a gene; V was cut back by 2 bases and J by 3 bases. In germline, CDR1 is SGHRS, CDR2 YFSETQ. The CDR3 DNA reads as TGCGCCAGCAGCTTTTCATTTTCTAGCGGGGAGGTCTACGAGCAGTACTTC. Its translation is CASSFSFSSGEVYEQYF.

The chain is built from TRBV7-8 and TRBJ2-4, with D unresolved. The CDR3 totals 19 residues. Germline values: CDR1 SGHVS, CDR2 FQNEAQ. V was clipped by 5 bases and J by 2 bases, with 25 bases between them. CDR3 sequence: CASSDRSPQVSTTKNIQYF. The CDR3 DNA sequence: TGTGCCAGCAGCGACCGATCCCCCCAAGTAAGCACGACCAAAAACATTCAGTACTTC. Supplemented by reference TRBV7-8 and TRBJ2-4, the full variable domain reads GAGVSQSPRYKVAKRGQDVALRCDPISGHVSLFWYQQALGQGPEFLTYFQNEAQLDKSGLPSDRFFAERPEGSVSTLKIQRTQQEDSAVYLCASSDRSPQVSTTKNIQYFGAGTRLSVL.

The chain has TRBV9 and TRBJ2-3; perhaps D is TRBD1 or TRBD2 (6 bases each). The length of the CDR3 is 17 residues. From germline, CDR1 is SGDLS and CDR2 YYNGEE. Deletions cut 6 bases from V and 3 bases from J, with 23 bases between. The CDR3 nucleotides are TGTGCCAGCAACGATACCCCCCTGGGGGGCAGGACAGATACGCAGTATTTT. It translates to CASNDTPLGGRTDTQYF.

Only a few counts were recorded for this clone. The chain recombines TRBV2 with TRBJ2-6, with 7 bases lining up with TRBD1. The CDR3 has 15 residues. The germline gives CDR1 SNHLY, CDR2 FYNNEI. The J segment lost 2 bases and the V segment lost 5 bases, leaving 3 bases of the junction unmatched. CDR3 nucleotides: TGTGCCAGCAGTACAGGGGCTACTGGGGCCAACGTCCTGACTTTC. Protein sequence: CASSTGATGANVLTF.

The chain combines TRBV6-1 with TRBJ1-2; TRBD1 is a possible D gene (6 bases). Trimming cost V 4 bases and J 5 bases, with 8 bases left between them. The CDR3 contains 12 residues. The V gene's germline CDR1 is MNHNS and CDR2 SASEGT. CDR3 coding DNA: TGTGCCAGCAGTGTAGGGGGGTATGGCTACACCTTC. It translates to CASSVGGYGYTF.

The chain has TRBV6-5 and TRBJ2-7; 8 bases match TRBD1. The CDR3 contains 15 residues. The germline V gene has CDR1 MNHEY and CDR2 SVGAGI. Trimming removed 6 bases from V and 0 bases from J; junction bases left unmatched: 7. This CDR3 reads CASSVGTGGSYEQYF. In DNA form, the CDR3 reads TGTGCCAGCAGCGTGGGTACAGGGGGCTCCTACGAGCAGTACTTC.

This clone was counted between two and nine times. The chain uses TRBV7-9 and TRBJ2-3, with 7 bases aligning to TRBD1. This CDR3 contains 15 residues. J was trimmed by 1 base and V by 7 bases; bases with no gene match: 8. The germline V gene has CDR1 SEHNR and CDR2 FQNEAQ (reference sequence). CDR3 in amino acids: CASTPDTGGTDTQYF. The CDR3 DNA is TGTGCCAGCACCCCTGACACAGGGGGCACAGATACGCAGTATTTT.

This clone has a handful of counts. This sequence joins TRBV9 and TRBJ2-1; D not certain. The CDR3 contains 15 residues. The germline gives CDR1 SGDLS, CDR2 YYNGEE. V gave up 0 bases and J gave up 1 base, with 8 bases separating them. The CDR3 nucleotides are TGTGCCAGCAGCGTAGTTGTGAGTTCCTACAATGAGCAGTTCTTC. Protein: CASSVVVSSYNEQFF.

This clone was found a few times. The J gene is TRBJ2-6, the V gene TRBV7-2; no firm D call. Germline values: CDR1 SGHTA, CDR2 FQGNSA. This CDR3 has 15 residues. V was cut by 5 bases and J by 0 bases, with 8 bases left in between. Written as DNA, the CDR3 is TGTGCCAGCAGCACTAAAGGCTCTGGGGCCAACGTCCTGACTTTC. It yields the protein CASSTKGSGANVLTF.